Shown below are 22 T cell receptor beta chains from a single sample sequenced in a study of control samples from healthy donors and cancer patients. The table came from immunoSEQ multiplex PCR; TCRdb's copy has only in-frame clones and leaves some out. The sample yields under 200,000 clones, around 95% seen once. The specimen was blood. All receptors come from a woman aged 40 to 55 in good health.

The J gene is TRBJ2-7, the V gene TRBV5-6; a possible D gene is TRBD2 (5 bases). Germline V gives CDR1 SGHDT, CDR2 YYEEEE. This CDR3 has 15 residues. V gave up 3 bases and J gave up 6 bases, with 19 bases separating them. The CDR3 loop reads CASSSPRPRASEQYF. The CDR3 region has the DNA TGTGCCAGCAGCTCCCCGCGACCGAGGGCTAGCGAGCAGTACTTC.

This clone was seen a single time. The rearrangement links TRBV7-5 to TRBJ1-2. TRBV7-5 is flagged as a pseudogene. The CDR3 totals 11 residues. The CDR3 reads CARSASYGYTF. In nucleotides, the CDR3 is TGTGCCAGAAGCGCCTCCTATGGCTACACCTTC.

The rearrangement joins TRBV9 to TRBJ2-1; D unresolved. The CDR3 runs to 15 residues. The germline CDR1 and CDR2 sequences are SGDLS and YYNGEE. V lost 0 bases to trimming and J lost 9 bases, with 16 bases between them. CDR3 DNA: TGTGCCAGCAGCGTAGATAGGAGTTTTAACGGTGAGCAGTTCTTC. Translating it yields CASSVDRSFNGEQFF.

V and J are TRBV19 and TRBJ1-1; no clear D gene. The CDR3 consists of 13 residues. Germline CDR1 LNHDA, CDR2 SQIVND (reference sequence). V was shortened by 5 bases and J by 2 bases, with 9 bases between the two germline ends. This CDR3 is CASSSQTNTEAFF. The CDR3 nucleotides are TGTGCCAGTAGTTCTCAGACAAACACTGAAGCTTTCTTT.

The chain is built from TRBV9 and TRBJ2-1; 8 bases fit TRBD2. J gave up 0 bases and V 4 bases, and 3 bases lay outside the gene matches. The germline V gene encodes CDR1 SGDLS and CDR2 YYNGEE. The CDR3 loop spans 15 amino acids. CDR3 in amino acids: CASSPSGLSYNEQFF. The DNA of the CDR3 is TGTGCCAGCAGCCCTAGCGGGCTCTCCTACAATGAGCAGTTCTTC. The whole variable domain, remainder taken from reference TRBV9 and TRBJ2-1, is DSGVTQTPKHLITATGQRVTLRCSPRSGDLSVYWYQQSLDQGLQFLIQYYNGEERAKGNILERFSAQQFPDLHSELNLSSLELGDSALYFCASSPSGLSYNEQFFGPGTRLTVL.

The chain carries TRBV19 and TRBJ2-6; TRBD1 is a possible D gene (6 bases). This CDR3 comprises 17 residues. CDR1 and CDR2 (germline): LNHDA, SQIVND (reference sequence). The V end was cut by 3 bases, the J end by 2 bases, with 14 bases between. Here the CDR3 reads CASSILRGTTGANVLTF. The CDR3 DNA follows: TGTGCCAGTAGTATCTTAAGGGGGACGACTGGGGCCAACGTCCTGACTTTC.

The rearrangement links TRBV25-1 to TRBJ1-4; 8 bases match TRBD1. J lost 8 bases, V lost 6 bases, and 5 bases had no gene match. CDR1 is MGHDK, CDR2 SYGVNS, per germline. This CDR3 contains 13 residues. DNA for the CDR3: TGTGCCAGCAGGGACAGGGCAGGGGAAAAACTGTTTTTT. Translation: CASRDRAGEKLFF.

This CDR3 is CASSFRRDRMYYTF. In DNA form, the CDR3 reads TGTGCCAGCAGTTTCAGGCGGGACAGGATGTACTACACCTTC. The chain recombines TRBV27 with TRBJ1-2; 8 bases fit TRBD1. The germline V gene encodes CDR1 MNHEY and CDR2 SMNVEV (reference sequence). Losses at the gene ends were 3 bases for V and 10 bases for J; bases not matched to a gene: 10. CDR3 length: 14 residues.

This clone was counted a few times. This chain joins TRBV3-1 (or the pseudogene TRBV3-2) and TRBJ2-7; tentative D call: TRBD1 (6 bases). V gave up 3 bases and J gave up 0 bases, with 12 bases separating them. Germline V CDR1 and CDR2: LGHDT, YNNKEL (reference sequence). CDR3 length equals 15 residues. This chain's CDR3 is CASSQAGQTSYEQYF. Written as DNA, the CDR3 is TGTGCCAGCAGCCAGGCCGGACAGACCTCCTACGAGCAGTACTTC.

The CDR3 DNA is TGTGCCAGCAGCCGGGGACGGACCGCGTGGAACACCTTC. Translation gives CASSRGRTAWNTF. The chain recombines TRBV6-2 or TRBV6-3 with TRBJ1-2; tentative D call: TRBD1 (5 bases). The germline gives CDR1 MNHEY, CDR2 SVGEGT. This CDR3 has 13 amino acids. V lost 6 bases to trimming and J lost 12 bases, with 20 bases between them.

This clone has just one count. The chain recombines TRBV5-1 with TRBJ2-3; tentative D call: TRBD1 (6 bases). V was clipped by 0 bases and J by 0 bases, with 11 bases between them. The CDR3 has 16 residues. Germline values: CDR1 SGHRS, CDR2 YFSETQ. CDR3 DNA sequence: TGCGCCAGCAGCTTGGATGGACAGCCTAGCACAGATACGCAGTATTTT. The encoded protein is CASSLDGQPSTDTQYF.

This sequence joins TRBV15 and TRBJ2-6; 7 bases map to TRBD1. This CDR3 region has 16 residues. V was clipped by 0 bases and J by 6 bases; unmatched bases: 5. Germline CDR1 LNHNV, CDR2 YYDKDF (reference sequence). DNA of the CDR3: TGTGCCACCAGCAGAGATCATGGGACAGAGGCCAACGTCCTGACTTTC. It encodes CATSRDHGTEANVLTF.

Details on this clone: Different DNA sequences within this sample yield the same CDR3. The CDR3 DNA follows: TGCGCCAGCAGCTTAGGGACGGTGAACACTGAAGCTTTCTTT. Amino acid sequence: CASSLGTVNTEAFF. The genes are TRBV5-1 and TRBJ1-1; D might be TRBD1 (5 bases). V was pared by 2 bases and J by 0 bases, with 8 bases between. CDR3 size: 14 residues. Germline V gene lookup returns CDR1 SGHRS and CDR2 YFSETQ.

As DNA, the CDR3 is TGTGCCAGCAGCCCCAGGGCAGGGTCGAACTATGGCTACACCTTC. Amino acid sequence: CASSPRAGSNYGYTF. The J gene is TRBJ1-2, the V gene TRBV14; weak D call: TRBD1 (5 bases). Trimming cost V 4 bases and J 2 bases, with 14 bases left between them. Germline loops: CDR1 SGHDN, CDR2 FVKESK. CDR3 length: 15 residues.

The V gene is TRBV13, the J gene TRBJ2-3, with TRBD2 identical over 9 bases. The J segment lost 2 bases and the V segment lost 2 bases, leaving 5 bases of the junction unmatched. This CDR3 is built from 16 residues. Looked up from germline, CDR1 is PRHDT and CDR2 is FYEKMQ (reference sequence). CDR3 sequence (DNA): TGTGCCAGCAGCTTATCTAGCGGGGACTACACAGATACGCAGTATTTT. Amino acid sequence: CASSLSSGDYTDTQYF.

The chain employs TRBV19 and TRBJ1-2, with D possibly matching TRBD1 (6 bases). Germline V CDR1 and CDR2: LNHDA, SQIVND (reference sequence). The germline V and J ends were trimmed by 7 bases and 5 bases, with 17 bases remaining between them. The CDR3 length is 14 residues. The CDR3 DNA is TGTGCCAGTACCGGGACACCGATTTGGTATGGCTACACCTTC. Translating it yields CASTGTPIWYGYTF.

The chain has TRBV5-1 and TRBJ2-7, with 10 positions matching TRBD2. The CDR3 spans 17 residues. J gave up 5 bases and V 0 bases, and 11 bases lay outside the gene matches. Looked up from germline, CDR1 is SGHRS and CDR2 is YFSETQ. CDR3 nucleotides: TGCGCCAGCAGCTTGGGGCCAGCGGGAGGGGTAAGCAACGAGCAGTACTTC. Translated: CASSLGPAGGVSNEQYF.

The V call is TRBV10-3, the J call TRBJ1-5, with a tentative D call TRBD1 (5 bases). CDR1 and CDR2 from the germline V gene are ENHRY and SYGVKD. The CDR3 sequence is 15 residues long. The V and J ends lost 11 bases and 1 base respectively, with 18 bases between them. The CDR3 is CAAGGRGASNQPQHF. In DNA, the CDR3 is TGTGCCGCTGGAGGGAGGGGTGCAAGCAATCAGCCCCAGCATTTT.

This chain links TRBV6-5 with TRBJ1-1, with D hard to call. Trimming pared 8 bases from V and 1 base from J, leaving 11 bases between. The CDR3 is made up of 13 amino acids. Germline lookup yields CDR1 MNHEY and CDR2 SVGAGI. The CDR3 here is CASAHEGNTEAFF. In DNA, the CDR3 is TGTGCCAGCGCTCACGAGGGGAACACTGAAGCTTTCTTT.

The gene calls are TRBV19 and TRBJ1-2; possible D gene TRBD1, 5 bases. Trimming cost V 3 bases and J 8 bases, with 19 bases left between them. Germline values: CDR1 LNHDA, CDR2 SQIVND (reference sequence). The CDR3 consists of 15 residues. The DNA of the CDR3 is TGTGCCAGTAGTATCTACGGGGGAGGTACTCGAGGCTACACCTTC. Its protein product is CASSIYGGGTRGYTF.

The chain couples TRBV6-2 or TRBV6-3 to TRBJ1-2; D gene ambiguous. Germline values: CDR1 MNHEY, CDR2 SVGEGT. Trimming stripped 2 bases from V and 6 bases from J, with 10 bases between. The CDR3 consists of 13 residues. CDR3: CASSYRVRNGYTF. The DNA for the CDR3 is TGTGCCAGCAGTTACCGAGTCCGCAATGGCTACACCTTC.

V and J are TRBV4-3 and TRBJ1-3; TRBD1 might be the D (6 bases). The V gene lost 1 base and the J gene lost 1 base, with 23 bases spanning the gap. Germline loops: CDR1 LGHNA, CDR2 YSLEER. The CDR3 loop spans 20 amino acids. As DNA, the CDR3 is TGCGCCAGCAGCCAAGTAGCCAGGGGCCTCGGCGGTGTTTCTGGAAACACCATATATTTT. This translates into CASSQVARGLGGVSGNTIYF.